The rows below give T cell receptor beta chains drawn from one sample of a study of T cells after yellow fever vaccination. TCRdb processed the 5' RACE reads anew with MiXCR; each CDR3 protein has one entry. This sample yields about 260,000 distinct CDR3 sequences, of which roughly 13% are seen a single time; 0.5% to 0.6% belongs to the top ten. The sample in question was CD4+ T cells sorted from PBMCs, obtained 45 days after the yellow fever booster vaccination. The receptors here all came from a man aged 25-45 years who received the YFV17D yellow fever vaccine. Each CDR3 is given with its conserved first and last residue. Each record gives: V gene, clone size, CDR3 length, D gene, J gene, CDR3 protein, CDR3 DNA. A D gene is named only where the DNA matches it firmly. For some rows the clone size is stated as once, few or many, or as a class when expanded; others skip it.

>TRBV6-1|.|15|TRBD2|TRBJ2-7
CASSSGLAGGGEQYF
TGTGCCAGCAGCTCCGGACTAGCGGGAGGGGGCGAGCAGTACTTC
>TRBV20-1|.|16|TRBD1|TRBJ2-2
CSAQDPKTGGTGELFF
TGCAGTGCTCAAGACCCCAAGACAGGGGGCACCGGGGAGCTGTTTTTT
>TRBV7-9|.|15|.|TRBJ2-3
CASSLVRRRTDTQYF
TGTGCCAGCAGCTTAGTCCGCCGCCGCACAGATACGCAGTATTTT
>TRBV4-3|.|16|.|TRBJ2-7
CASSQGATVSSYEQYF
TGCGCCAGCAGCCAAGGGGCGACAGTAAGCTCCTACGAGCAGTACTTC
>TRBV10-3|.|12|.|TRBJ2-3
CAISVVGDTQYF
TGTGCCATCAGTGTGGTCGGGGATACGCAGTATTTT
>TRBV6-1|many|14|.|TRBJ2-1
CASSDQRTYNEQFF
TGTGCCAGCAGTGACCAGCGGACATACAATGAGCAGTTCTTC
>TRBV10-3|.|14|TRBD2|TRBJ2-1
CAIASGRTSHEQFF
TGTGCCATAGCTAGCGGGAGGACATCCCATGAGCAGTTCTTC
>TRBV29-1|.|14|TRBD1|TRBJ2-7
CSVALGQAGYEQYF
TGCAGCGTCGCCCTGGGACAGGCAGGATACGAGCAGTACTTC
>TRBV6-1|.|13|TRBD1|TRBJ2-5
CASSVTGGETQYF
TGTGCCAGCAGTGTCACAGGGGGCGAGACCCAGTACTTC
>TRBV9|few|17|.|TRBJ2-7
CASSTSPGPLTHYEQYF
TGTGCCAGCAGCACCTCCCCGGGACCTCTAACCCACTACGAGCAGTACTTC